The 32 T cell receptor beta chains below come from one sample, sequenced in a study of vaccination effects on CD4 cells after COVID-19. Assay: immunoSEQ multiplex PCR; the TCRdb copy retains only in-frame clones and omits some. The sample records tens of thousands of clones, 73% being singletons. Antigen-specific CD4+ T cells were expanded (with viral peptide pools) by the ViraFEST assay ahead of sequencing. Culturing for 10 days preceded CD4+ T cell isolation. Participants completed two doses of the BNT162b2 or mRNA-1273 vaccine. For these receptors, no antigen is known. The starting material was CD4+ T cells from PBMCs cultured with HCoV-229E spike peptides, obtained after COVID-19 vaccination. Receptor source: a human donor who received a COVID-19 vaccine.

This chain uses TRBV2 with TRBJ2-5, with D uncertain. The CDR3 has 11 residues. Germline V gives CDR1 SNHLY, CDR2 FYNNEI. Trimming removed 6 bases at V and 5 bases at J, with 7 bases between. CDR3 sequence reads: CASRVGETQYF. DNA of the CDR3: TGTGCCAGCAGGGTGGGGGAGACCCAGTACTTC.

The chain uses TRBV5-1 and TRBJ2-1, with D hard to call. V lost 1 base and J lost 2, with 7 bases in between. The germline CDR1 and CDR2 sequences are SGHRS and YFSETQ. CDR3 length equals 14 residues. In DNA form, the CDR3 reads TGCGCCAGCAGCTTGACGGTCCCCTACAATGAGCAGTTCTTC. This codes for CASSLTVPYNEQFF.

The J gene is TRBJ2-1, the V gene TRBV5-5, with a tentative D call TRBD2 (6 bases). Germline CDR1 and CDR2: SGHKS and YYEKEE (reference sequence). Trimming removed 4 bases from V and 2 bases from J, with 10 bases in between. The CDR3 has 14 amino acids. CDR3 protein: CASSPSGAYNEQFF. CDR3 in DNA: TGTGCCAGCAGCCCCTCGGGAGCCTACAATGAGCAGTTCTTC.

V and J are TRBV24-1 and TRBJ2-4; either TRBD1 or TRBD2 may supply D (5 bases each). Trimming shortened V by 3 bases and J by 8 bases, and 13 bases separated the two germline ends. This CDR3 spans 14 amino acids. CDR1 is KGHDR and CDR2 is SFDVKD in the germline V gene. The CDR3 DNA follows: TGTGCCACCAGTGATGGGGGTCGGATCGACATTCAGTACTTC. Its protein product is CATSDGGRIDIQYF.

On this clone: Other nucleotide sequences in the sample specify the same CDR3. The rearrangement links TRBV6-5 to TRBJ1-1; no firm D call. The germline V gene encodes CDR1 MNHEY and CDR2 SVGAGI. With 7 bases removed from V and 2 bases from J, the gap between germline ends came to 11 bases. This CDR3 contains 13 residues. CDR3: CASTRDGNTEAFF. The CDR3 DNA is TGTGCCAGCACCCGAGACGGTAACACTGAAGCTTTCTTT.

This clone came up once. The V call is TRBV9, the J call TRBJ2-2; no clear D. Between the trimmed V and J ends, which lost 0 bases and 3 bases, there was a span of 9 bases. Germline V lookup: CDR1 SGDLS, CDR2 YYNGEE. CDR3 length equals 15 residues. The CDR3 coding sequence is TGTGCCAGCAGCGTAGTCGGCAGCGACACCGGGGAGCTGTTTTTT. It translates to CASSVVGSDTGELFF.

The chain combines TRBV3-1 (or the pseudogene TRBV3-2) with TRBJ1-6, with D possibly being TRBD1 (5 bases). The CDR3 is 14 amino acids. Per germline, CDR1 LGHDT and CDR2 YNNKEL (reference sequence). V was clipped by 8 bases and J by 10 bases, with 18 bases between them. The CDR3 here is CASARQSQKSPLHF. CDR3 DNA: TGTGCCAGCGCTAGACAGTCCCAGAAGTCACCCCTCCACTTT.

The chain has TRBV4-1 and TRBJ2-1; TRBD2 agrees at 13 bases. The CDR3 is 16 residues long. In germline, CDR1 is MGHRA, CDR2 YSYEKL. Trimming cost V 1 base and J 5 bases; bases outside gene matches: 2. CDR3 protein: CASSQGTSGGHNEQFF. CDR3 nucleotides: TGCGCCAGCAGCCAAGGGACTAGCGGGGGACACAATGAGCAGTTCTTC.

This clone showed up just once. The J gene is TRBJ2-5, the V gene TRBV5-1; D is undetermined. The germline V and J ends were trimmed by 2 bases and 0 bases, with 11 bases remaining between them. The CDR3 is 15 residues long. Germline lookup yields CDR1 SGHRS and CDR2 YFSETQ. CDR3 nucleotides: TGCGCCAGCAGCTTCGGGTCACTCCACCAAGAGACCCAGTACTTC. It codes for CASSFGSLHQETQYF.

The genes are TRBV4-3 and TRBJ1-3; D is unresolved. Germline CDR1 is LGHNA and CDR2 is YSLEER. The CDR3 loop spans 14 amino acids. With 6 bases removed from V and 4 bases from J, the gap between germline ends came to 13 bases. The DNA for the CDR3 is TGCGCCAGCAGTCGGATAGACAACGGAAACACCATATATTTT. This translates into CASSRIDNGNTIYF.

This clone was detected only once. The chain joins TRBV12-3 or TRBV12-4 to TRBJ1-2; D gene ambiguous. The CDR3 spans 12 residues. V lost 6 bases and J lost 4, with 9 bases in between. CDR3 in amino acids: CASRGLFYGYTF. For the CDR3, the DNA is TGTGCCAGCAGAGGGCTCTTCTATGGCTACACCTTC.

The V and J genes are TRBV6-6 and TRBJ2-7; weak D call: TRBD2 (5 bases). CDR1 is MNHNY, CDR2 SVGAGI, per germline (reference sequence). The CDR3 length is 14 residues. Trimming cost V 6 bases and J 3 bases, with 15 bases left between them. CDR3 sequence: CASRPEGFSYEQYV. In DNA form, the CDR3 reads TGTGCCAGCAGACCCGAGGGCTTTAGCTACGAGCAGTACGTC.

This clone occurred a few times. The rearrangement joins TRBV24-1 to TRBJ2-5; D is unresolved. Germline V lookup: CDR1 KGHDR, CDR2 SFDVKD. The CDR3 runs to 14 residues. Trimming stripped 3 bases from V and 3 bases from J, with 10 bases between. CDR3 DNA: TGTGCCACCAGTGATCGCCGCGGTAAAGAGACCCAGTACTTC. This gives the protein CATSDRRGKETQYF.

This rearrangement joins TRBV9 to TRBJ1-4, with D perhaps matching TRBD1 (6 bases). The CDR3 loop spans 16 amino acids. Germline loops: CDR1 SGDLS, CDR2 YYNGEE. V was shortened by 3 bases and J by 3 bases, with 15 bases between the two germline ends. The CDR3 region has the DNA TGTGCCAGCAGCGCAAGGGGGTTTACCTCTAATGAAAAACTGTTTTTT. Translation gives CASSARGFTSNEKLFF. Looking up the rest from reference TRBV9 and TRBJ1-4 gives the full variable domain: DSGVTQTPKHLITATGQRVTLRCSPRSGDLSVYWYQQSLDQGLQFLIQYYNGEERAKGNILERFSAQQFPDLHSELNLSSLELGDSALYFCASSARGFTSNEKLFFGSGTQLSVL.

In its sample, this clone was seen once. The V call is TRBV6-5, the J call TRBJ2-2; perhaps D is TRBD1 or TRBD2 (6 bases each). The CDR3 totals 15 residues. V shed 8 bases and J shed 6 bases, with 19 bases lying between them. From germline, CDR1 is MNHEY and CDR2 SVGAGI. The CDR3 is CASARGQGFAGELFF. The CDR3 DNA is TGTGCCAGCGCCCGGGGGCAGGGGTTCGCCGGGGAGCTGTTTTTT.

This chain joins TRBV7-3 and TRBJ2-1; D not certain. V lost 5 bases to trimming and J lost 7 bases, with 15 bases between them. This CDR3 spans 14 amino acids. Germline CDR1 SGHTA, CDR2 FQGTGA. The CDR3 spells CASSHRDRQNEQFF. The CDR3 bases are TGTGCCAGCAGCCACCGTGACCGCCAGAATGAGCAGTTCTTC.

The chain joins TRBV30 to TRBJ2-1; possibly TRBD2 for D (7 bases). V was shortened by 0 bases and J by 4 bases, with 16 bases between the two germline ends. This CDR3 is built from 16 residues. Looked up from germline, CDR1 is GTSNPN and CDR2 is SVGIG (reference sequence). The CDR3 DNA follows: TGTGCCTGGAGTGTAATGGGGGGGCGGCGGTACAATGAGCAGTTCTTC. The encoded protein is CAWSVMGGRRYNEQFF.

The table lists this clone with a few counts. The chain uses TRBV5-6 and TRBJ1-2, with TRBD1 identical over 7 bases. The CDR3 has 14 amino acids. From germline, CDR1 is SGHDT and CDR2 YYEEEE. The ends lost 5 bases at V and 1 base at J; junction bases unmatched: 5. Here the CDR3 reads CASSTDRINYGYTF. Here the CDR3 DNA reads TGTGCCAGCAGTACGGACAGGATTAACTATGGCTACACCTTC.

The chain has TRBV24-1 and TRBJ2-2; TRBD1 might be the D (6 bases). The CDR3 contains 14 residues. V was trimmed by 5 bases and J by 6 bases, leaving 12 bases between them. Germline CDR1 is KGHDR and CDR2 is SFDVKD. The CDR3 sequence is CATSANRVAGELFF. The CDR3 region has the DNA TGTGCCACCAGTGCAAACAGGGTTGCCGGGGAGCTGTTTTTT.

V and J are TRBV20-1 and TRBJ2-3, with unresolved D. Germline V gives CDR1 DFQATT, CDR2 SNEGSKA (reference sequence). The V end lost 3 bases, the J end lost 0 bases, and 7 bases lay between the germline ends. This CDR3 has 13 residues. The CDR3 DNA follows: TGCAGTGCTAGTCATAGCAGCACAGATACGCAGTATTTT. This sequence encodes CSASHSSTDTQYF.

In DNA form, the CDR3 reads TGTGCCACCAGCAGAGATCTAGGGGTTACTTCCCGAAACACCATATATTTT. This codes for CATSRDLGVTSRNTIYF. The rearrangement joins TRBV15 to TRBJ1-3; tentative D call: TRBD1 (5 bases). CDR3 length: 17 amino acids. CDR1 is LNHNV and CDR2 is YYDKDF in the germline V gene (reference sequence). Trimming removed 0 bases at V and 5 bases at J, with 17 bases between.

The genes are TRBV6-4 and TRBJ2-3; D is perhaps TRBD2 (5 bases). V lost 3 bases and J 1 base, leaving 11 bases between the germline ends. The CDR3 covers 15 residues. Looked up from germline, CDR1 is MRHNA and CDR2 is SNTAGT. The CDR3: CASSEGEWGTDTQYF. CDR3 nucleotide sequence: TGTGCCAGCAGTGAGGGAGAGTGGGGCACAGATACGCAGTATTTT.

This clone was detected only a few times. The chain combines TRBV2 with TRBJ1-2, with unresolved D. The CDR3 length is 12 residues. CDR1 is SNHLY, CDR2 FYNNEI, per germline. V was trimmed by 3 bases and J by 3 bases, leaving 5 bases between them. DNA of the CDR3: TGTGCCAGCAGTGATACAGACTATGGCTACACCTTC. Translating gives CASSDTDYGYTF.

The rearrangement uses TRBV6-5 and TRBJ1-2; 8 nucleotides line up with TRBD1. V gave up 6 bases and J gave up 4 bases; unmatched junction bases: 4. Germline V gene data show CDR1 as MNHEY and CDR2 as SVGAGI. This CDR3 contains 13 residues. In DNA, the CDR3 is TGTGCCAGCAGCTGGGACAGGTCCTATGGCTACACCTTC. The encoded protein is CASSWDRSYGYTF.

This chain joins TRBV2 and TRBJ2-7; 7 nucleotides align to TRBD1. CDR3 size: 12 residues. V lost 10 bases, J lost 3 bases, and 6 bases stayed unmatched. Germline V gene sequence: CDR1 SNHLY, CDR2 FYNNEI. CDR3 DNA: TGTGCCACAGGGGGTAGCCTCTACGAGCAGTACGTC. It encodes CATGGSLYEQYV.

CDR3 loop: CASSLLAGINEKLFF. In nucleotides, the CDR3 is TGTGCCAGCAGCTTACTGGCGGGAATTAATGAAAAACTGTTTTTT. The V call is TRBV7-9, the J call TRBJ1-4; D is ambiguous. Germline V gene lookup returns CDR1 SEHNR and CDR2 FQNEAQ (reference sequence). The CDR3 consists of 15 residues. V lost 2 bases and J lost 4, with 11 bases in between. The full variable domain, its missing parts supplied by reference TRBV7-9 and TRBJ1-4, is DTGVSQNPRHKITKRGQNVTFRCDPISEHNRLYWYRQTLGQGPEFLTYFQNEAQLEKSRLLSDRFSAERPKGSFSTLEIQRTEQGDSAMYLCASSLLAGINEKLFFGSGTQLSVL.

The chain uses TRBV5-6 and TRBJ2-5; D may correspond to TRBD1 or TRBD2 (6 bases each). Germline V gene lookup returns CDR1 SGHDT and CDR2 YYEEEE. This CDR3 is 12 amino acids long. Trimming removed 4 bases from V and 11 bases from J, with 15 bases in between. CDR3 region: CASSPGAASQYF. CDR3 bases: TGTGCCAGCAGCCCGGGGGCAGCTAGTCAGTACTTC.

The chain joins TRBV7-2 to TRBJ2-5; possible D gene TRBD2, 5 bases. CDR1 is SGHTA and CDR2 is FQGNSA in the germline V gene. The CDR3 is 17 residues long. V lost 3 bases to trimming and J lost 0 bases, with 17 bases between them. CDR3 bases: TGTGCCAGCAGCTTTAAGAGGGCAGGATACCACCAAGAGACCCAGTACTTC. It specifies CASSFKRAGYHQETQYF. Full variable domain (outside the CDR3, taken from reference TRBV7-2 and TRBJ2-5): GAGVSQSPSNKVTEKGKDVELRCDPISGHTALYWYRQSLGQGLEFLIYFQGNSAPDKSGLPSDRFSAERTGGSVSTLTIQRTQQEDSAVYLCASSFKRAGYHQETQYFGPGTRLLVL.

For the CDR3, the DNA is TGCGCCAGCAGCGAGATTCCTAGCGGGGGATCTCTTGAGCAGTTCTTC. Translated, it gives CASSEIPSGGSLEQFF. The gene calls are TRBV5-1 and TRBJ2-1; 10 bases match TRBD2. There are 16 residues in the CDR3. From germline, CDR1 is SGHRS and CDR2 YFSETQ. The V segment lost 4 bases and the J segment 9 bases; nucleotides outside the gene matches: 13.

The V and J genes are TRBV5-4 and TRBJ2-3; tentative D call: TRBD1 (6 bases). In germline, CDR1 is SGHNT, CDR2 YYREEE (reference sequence). This CDR3 comprises 14 residues. Trimming removed 3 bases at V and 0 bases at J, with 8 bases between. The CDR3 here is CASSSDSSTDTQYF. The DNA for the CDR3 is TGTGCCAGCAGCTCGGACAGTAGCACAGATACGCAGTATTTT.

The CDR3 nucleotides are TGCGCCAGCAGCCGGGACAGGGGGCTGAGCGGGGAGCTGTTTTTT. This gives the protein CASSRDRGLSGELFF. The V and J genes are TRBV10-1 and TRBJ2-2; TRBD1 aligns across 12 bases. Per germline, CDR1 WNHNN and CDR2 SYGVQD (reference sequence). CDR3 size: 15 residues. The V gene end was trimmed by 6 bases and the J gene end by 7 bases; junction bases not matched to a gene: 6.

This clone was counted a few times. The rearrangement uses TRBV6-5 and TRBJ1-3; tentative D call: TRBD1 (5 bases). V dropped 6 bases and J dropped 0 bases, with 12 bases sitting between them. CDR3 length: 15 residues. The germline V gene has CDR1 MNHEY and CDR2 SVGAGI. The CDR3 bases are TGTGCCAGCAGACAGGATCTCCCCTCTGGAAACACCATATATTTT. It codes for CASRQDLPSGNTIYF.